This entry lists 15 T cell receptor beta chains sequenced from one sample in a study of cytomegalovirus exposure and HLA in healthy donors. Profiled with immunoSEQ multiplex PCR; TCRdb holds only in-frame clones, not every one. The table has roughly 180,000 clones, approximately 80% seen once. What was sequenced was PBMCs. The receptors come from a man younger than 35 in good health and CMV-seropositive.

V is TRBV6-5 and J is TRBJ2-3, with a tentative D call TRBD1 (5 bases). V lost 4 bases to trimming and J lost 2 bases, with 10 bases between them. The CDR3 spans 14 residues. CDR1 is MNHEY, CDR2 SVGAGI, per germline. In nucleotides, the CDR3 is TGTGCCAGCAGTTTAGGGGCCACCACAGATACGCAGTATTTT. The encoded protein is CASSLGATTDTQYF.

This rearrangement joins TRBV7-2 to TRBJ2-7; 10 bases are shared with TRBD1. The V and J ends lost 5 bases and 7 bases, in that order; junction bases with no gene match: 11. This CDR3 spans 15 amino acids. CDR1 SGHTA and CDR2 FQGNSA come from the germline V gene. CDR3 residues: CASSPPRGQGVEQYF. CDR3 in DNA: TGTGCCAGCAGCCCTCCGAGAGGACAGGGGGTTGAGCAGTACTTC.

This clone came up a few times. The chain links TRBV4-3 to TRBJ2-1, with 7 bases matching TRBD2. The CDR3 has 16 residues. Trimming took 0 bases from V and 8 from J; bases not matched to a gene: 10. Germline CDR1 LGHNA, CDR2 YSLEER. The CDR3 loop is CASSQEFLRESDEQFF. CDR3 bases: TGCGCCAGCAGCCAAGAGTTTCTGCGGGAGAGTGATGAGCAGTTCTTC.

The chain recombines TRBV29-1 with TRBJ2-3; D might be TRBD2 (6 bases). This CDR3 comprises 14 residues. CDR1 and CDR2 (germline): SQVTM, ANQGSEA. V was trimmed by 1 base and J by 3 bases, leaving 11 bases between them. CDR3 sequence: CSVEGLVRTDTQYF. The CDR3 region has the DNA TGCAGCGTTGAAGGACTAGTTCGGACAGATACGCAGTATTTT.

J is TRBJ2-1 and V is TRBV28; D gene ambiguous. In germline, CDR1 is MDHEN, CDR2 SYDVKM. The CDR3 spans 14 residues. Trimming shortened V by 6 bases and J by 0 bases, and 9 bases separated the two germline ends. In DNA form, the CDR3 reads TGTGCCAGCAGCGGTTTAAGCTCCTACAATGAGCAGTTCTTC. This translates into CASSGLSSYNEQFF.

This chain links TRBV9 with TRBJ2-7, with D possibly TRBD1 on 6 matching bases. CDR3 length: 16 residues. V was clipped by 0 bases and J by 0 bases, with 13 bases between them. Germline-derived CDR1 and CDR2 are SGDLS and YYNGEE. The CDR3, as DNA: TGTGCCAGCAGCGTAGGGGACACCCGGAGCTCCTACGAGCAGTACTTC. It is translated as CASSVGDTRSSYEQYF.

The chain recombines TRBV28 with TRBJ1-3; D gene uncertain. The CDR3 is 14 residues long. V dropped 1 base and J dropped 3 bases, with 7 bases sitting between them. Germline V gene lookup returns CDR1 MDHEN and CDR2 SYDVKM. This chain's CDR3 is CASSLSGFGNTIYF. The CDR3 coding sequence is TGTGCCAGCAGTTTATCGGGTTTTGGAAACACCATATATTTT.

The CDR3 sequence: CASRWDSTYEQYF. The CDR3, as DNA: TGTGCCAGCAGATGGGACAGTACCTACGAGCAGTACTTC. The chain has TRBV6-6 and TRBJ2-7; 7 nucleotides line up with TRBD1. CDR1 and CDR2 from the germline V gene are MNHNY and SVGAGI (reference sequence). The V and J ends lost 6 bases and 2 bases, in that order; junction bases with no gene match: 4. This CDR3 is built from 13 residues.

The genes are TRBV15 and TRBJ2-1, with unresolved D. V lost 5 bases to trimming and J lost 10 bases, with 9 bases between them. The germline gives CDR1 LNHNV, CDR2 YYDKDF (reference sequence). There are 11 residues in the CDR3. The CDR3 DNA follows: TGTGCCACCAGCCGCTTAGCAGAGCAGTTCTTC. This codes for CATSRLAEQFF. Full variable domain (missing parts from reference TRBV15 and TRBJ2-1): DAMVIQNPRYQVTQFGKPVTLSCSQTLNHNVMYWYQQKSSQAPKLLFHYYDKDFNNEADTPDNFQSRRPNTSFCFLDIRSPGLGDTAMYLCATSRLAEQFFGPGTRLTVL.

The rearrangement links TRBV9 to TRBJ1-2; tentative D call: TRBD1 (6 bases). Trimming cost V 4 bases and J 6 bases, with 10 bases left between them. Per germline, CDR1 SGDLS and CDR2 YYNGEE. The CDR3 covers 12 residues. CDR3 in amino acids: CASSTRGDGYTF. In DNA, the CDR3 is TGTGCCAGCAGCACCAGGGGAGATGGCTACACCTTC.

In nucleotides, the CDR3 is TGTGCCAGCAGCGTCAGCCCTGGCCCGGGGGAGCAGTACTTC. Amino acid sequence: CASSVSPGPGEQYF. The chain couples TRBV9 to TRBJ2-7; D perhaps matches TRBD2 (5 bases). V was clipped by 2 bases and J by 7 bases, with 16 bases between them. Germline CDR1 and CDR2: SGDLS and YYNGEE. The CDR3 extends over 14 amino acids.

This sequence joins TRBV4-2 and TRBJ2-5; 7 positions agree with TRBD1. The CDR3 runs to 16 residues. Trimming at V came to 1 base and at J to 2 bases, leaving 7 bases not matched to a gene. Looked up from germline, CDR1 is LGHNA and CDR2 is YNFKEQ. The CDR3, as DNA: TGTGCCAGCAGCCAAGGCCAGGGACAGCGGCAAGAGACCCAGTACTTC. Residues: CASSQGQGQRQETQYF.

The chain carries TRBV6-1 and TRBJ2-3, with 9 bases fitting TRBD2. V lost 7 bases to trimming and J lost 2 bases; unmatched junction nucleotides: 4. CDR1 and CDR2 from the germline V gene are MNHNS and SASEGT. CDR3 length: 14 amino acids. The CDR3 protein is CASKVAGVTDTQYF. Here the CDR3 DNA reads TGTGCCAGCAAAGTAGCGGGAGTCACAGATACGCAGTATTTT.

The V and J genes are TRBV11-2 and TRBJ2-7; tentatively, D is TRBD2 (5 bases). This CDR3 has 14 amino acids. Between the trimmed V and J ends, which lost 4 bases and 3 bases, there was a span of 13 bases. CDR1 is SGHAT, CDR2 FQNNGV, per germline. The CDR3 sequence is CASSSPGLSYEQYF. CDR3 nucleotides: TGTGCCAGCAGCTCCCCCGGACTCAGCTACGAGCAGTACTTC.

The chain combines TRBV4-3 with TRBJ2-7; D is ambiguous. Germline values: CDR1 LGHNA, CDR2 YSLEER. CDR3 length: 13 amino acids. Deletions cut 2 bases from V and 0 bases from J, with 5 bases between. This chain's CDR3 is CASSQRVSYEQYF. In DNA form, the CDR3 reads TGCGCCAGCAGCCAACGAGTCTCCTACGAGCAGTACTTC.